The rows below give T cell receptor beta chains drawn from one sample of a study of blood T cell repertoires in COVID-19. Clones were read by immunoSEQ multiplex PCR, and TCRdb kept only the in-frame ones, dropping some. The table has 150,000 to 250,000 clones, approximately 84% seen once. The sequenced sample was peripheral blood. These receptors were obtained from a human donor with acute or convalescent COVID-19. The donor label of this sample is uncertain. Both conserved end residues are part of each CDR3. The order of the fields is D gene, V gene, J gene, clone size, CDR3 DNA, CDR3 protein. A D gene is named only where the DNA matches it firmly. The size entry is marked missing in some rows and otherwise reads once, few, many or a size class.

>TRBD1|TRBV5-1|TRBJ1-2|.
TGCGCCAGCAGCTTGGAAGGGGGCCCTGGCTACACCTTC
CASSLEGGPGYTF
>.|TRBV4-3|TRBJ1-3|.
TGCGCCAGCAGCCAATCGGTGGGAAACACCATATATTTT
CASSQSVGNTIYF
>.|TRBV6-5|TRBJ2-1|.
TGTGCCAGCAGGGCGGAGGGAAGTTACAATGAGCAGTTCTTC
CASRAEGSYNEQFF
>TRBD1|TRBV29-1|TRBJ1-1|.
TGCAGCGTTGAATTGGCGGACAGGGCGAACACTGAAGCTTTCTTT
CSVELADRANTEAFF
>.|TRBV5-6|TRBJ1-6|.
TGTGCCAGCAGCATGCCAACGGGGGGGCGGGACATTCATAATTCACCCCTCCACTTT
CASSMPTGGRDIHNSPLHF
>TRBD1|TRBV2|TRBJ2-7|.
TGTGCCAGCAGTGACACAGGACAGGGATCCTACGAGCAGTACTTC
CASSDTGQGSYEQYF
>.|TRBV10-3|TRBJ1-4|.
TGTGCCATCGGGGAACGGGGGGAAAAACTGTTTTTT
CAIGERGEKLFF
>TRBD1|TRBV10-1|TRBJ1-2|.
TGCGCCAGCAGTGACAATATCGACAGGGGGACTTATGGCTACACCTTC
CASSDNIDRGTYGYTF
>TRBD1|TRBV5-1|TRBJ1-2|.
TGCGCCAGCAGCCCCCAGGGGGGTCAAGGCTACACCTTC
CASSPQGGQGYTF
>TRBD2|TRBV7-2|TRBJ2-5|.
TGTGCCAGCAGCTTAGCGTCAGCGGGGCTCGGGACCCAGTACTTC
CASSLASAGLGTQYF
>TRBD1|TRBV30|TRBJ2-7|.
TGTGCCCGTGGGACAGGGTCCTACGAGCAGTACTTC
CARGTGSYEQYF
>TRBD2|TRBV5-5|TRBJ2-3|few
TGTGCCAGCAGCCCCTTCTCTTCCGCGGGAGGACAGTATTTT
CASSPFSSAGGQYF
>TRBD1|TRBV5-1|TRBJ1-2|.
TGCGCCAGCAGTTCAGGTGGATTGGGACAGGTCTATGGCTACACCTTC
CASSSGGLGQVYGYTF
>TRBD1|TRBV19|TRBJ2-7|few
TGTGCCAGTAGTATCGCGGCAGGGGGCCACGAGCAGTACTTC
CASSIAAGGHEQYF
>TRBD2|TRBV10-2|TRBJ2-1|.
TGCGCCAGCATCCCGGGACTAGCGCTTCGCGAGCAGTTCTTC
CASIPGLALREQFF
>TRBD2|TRBV5-3|TRBJ2-1|.
TGTGCCAGAATGTTTCGTGGCGGGACTAGCTCCTACAATGAGCAGTTCTTC
CARMFRGGTSSYNEQFF
>TRBD1|TRBV30|TRBJ1-2|once
TGTGCCTGGAGACGCCGAGGACAGGGGCTCTATGGCTACACCTTC
CAWRRRGQGLYGYTF
>TRBD2|TRBV7-3|TRBJ2-1|.
TGTGCCAGCAGCTTACTTAGGACTAGCGCAAATGAGCAGTTCTTC
CASSLLRTSANEQFF
>.|TRBV19|TRBJ2-2|.
TGTGCCAGTAGTATCTTACAGCCGAACACCGGGGAGCTGTTTTTT
CASSILQPNTGELFF
>.|TRBV9|TRBJ1-1|.
TGTGCCAGCAGCGTTAACTCAGGGACTCCGAACACTGAAGCTTTCTTT
CASSVNSGTPNTEAFF
>TRBD2|TRBV7-3|TRBJ2-5|.
TGTGCCAGCAGCTTATGGGGAGGGTCCGAGACCCAGTACTTC
CASSLWGGSETQYF
>.|TRBV12-1|TRBJ1-1|.
TGTGCCAGCAGCTTCGAGGGGGTGGAAGCTTTCTTT
CASSFEGVEAFF
>.|TRBV18|TRBJ1-4|.
TGTGCCAGCTTTCGAACAGAATCGAGAGAAAAACTGTTTTTT
CASFRTESREKLFF
>TRBD1|TRBV30|TRBJ1-1|many
TGTGCCTGGAGTGTACTTAGGACAGGGAGAACTGAAGCTTTCTTT
CAWSVLRTGRTEAFF
>.|TRBV6-5|TRBJ2-1|.
TGTGCCAGCAGTTACGCGGGATTGCAGTTCTTC
CASSYAGLQFF
>TRBD2|TRBV24-1|TRBJ2-3|.
TGTGCCACCAGTGATTTGTATGGGACTAGCGGGCCAGATACGCAGTATTTT
CATSDLYGTSGPDTQYF
>.|TRBV5-1|TRBJ2-7|.
TGCGCCAGCAGCTTACTAGGGCGATATTACGACTACGAGCAGTACTTC
CASSLLGRYYDYEQYF
>TRBD1|TRBV4-3|TRBJ1-4|.
TGCGCCAGCAGCCAGGCAGACAGGGGTAATGAAAAACTGTTTTTT
CASSQADRGNEKLFF
>.|TRBV7-7|TRBJ1-1|.
TGTGCCAGCAGCGCAAACTGGAACACTGAAGCTTTCTTT
CASSANWNTEAFF
>.|TRBV10-3|TRBJ2-2|.
TGTGCCATCAGTGAGTCAGACAGGATTGGCGCGAACACCGGGGAGCTGTTTTTT
CAISESDRIGANTGELFF
>.|TRBV18|TRBJ2-2|few
TGTGCCAGCTCACCTCGCGCCGGGACAACGAACACCGGGGAGCTGTTTTTT
CASSPRAGTTNTGELFF
>.|TRBV30|TRBJ1-4|.
TGTGCCTGGAGTGTACACGGGACTAATGAAAAACTGTTTTTT
CAWSVHGTNEKLFF
>.|TRBV5-1|TRBJ1-1|.
TGCGCCAGCAGCTTACAGGGAGTAGACACTGAAGCTTTCTTT
CASSLQGVDTEAFF
>.|TRBV7-2|TRBJ2-3|.
TGTGCCAGCAGCCCCTTCCGGGGTTGGGAGTCAGATACGCAGTATTTT
CASSPFRGWESDTQYF
>.|TRBV29-1|TRBJ2-7|once
TGCAGCGTTGAGAAAGACTCAACCTACGAGCAGTACTTC
CSVEKDSTYEQYF
>TRBD1|TRBV6-5|TRBJ2-7|.
TGTGCCAGCAGGGCCGGGACAGGGGTCGGGTACGAGCAGTACTTC
CASRAGTGVGYEQYF
>TRBD1|TRBV6-5|TRBJ1-2|.
TGTGCCAGCAGAGTCTTGACAGGGGGTGGCTACACCTTC
CASRVLTGGGYTF
>TRBD2|TRBV7-8|TRBJ2-3|.
TGTGCCAGCAGCCGCCTAGCAGCCGGTAGCGGGAACTCAGATACGCAGTATTTT
CASSRLAAGSGNSDTQYF
>.|TRBV7-2|TRBJ1-1|.
TGTGCCAGCAGCACCTACAGGGTAGCGGGTACTGAAGCTTTCTTT
CASSTYRVAGTEAFF
>TRBD1|TRBV19|TRBJ1-2|once
TGTGCCAGTACCCTCGGGACAGGGCTACCTTCTAACTATGGCTACACCTTC
CASTLGTGLPSNYGYTF
>.|TRBV27|TRBJ1-1|.
TGTGCCAGCAGCCCTTCGCACGGGGGGATTCAAGCTTTCTTT
CASSPSHGGIQAFF
>.|TRBV30|TRBJ2-2|.
TGTGCCTGGAGTGTAGGAGGGGGCCCCGGGGAGCTGTTTTTT
CAWSVGGGPGELFF
>TRBD2|TRBV27|TRBJ2-7|.
TGTGCCAGCAGGAAGACTAGCGGGTTCTACGAGCAGTACTTC
CASRKTSGFYEQYF
>TRBD1|TRBV3-1/TRBV3-2|TRBJ2-7|.
TGTGCCAGCAGCCAACTTGGAGGACAGGGGGCGTCTCAGCAGTACTTC
CASSQLGGQGASQQYF
>.|TRBV10-3|TRBJ2-1|.
TGTGTCATCAGTGGGCTAGACTACAATGAGCAGTTCTTC
CVISGLDYNEQFF
>TRBD1|TRBV9|TRBJ1-1|.
TGTGCCAGCAGCAGAGGACAGGGGAACACTGAAGCTTTCTTT
CASSRGQGNTEAFF
>.|TRBV29-1|TRBJ1-1|.
TGCAGCGTTGGGGTACGGGGGGGCACTGAAGCTTTCTTT
CSVGVRGGTEAFF
>TRBD1|TRBV7-9|TRBJ1-6|.
TGTGCCAGCAGCTCCCAGGGGGCACCTTCACCCCTCCACTTT
CASSSQGAPSPLHF